What follows are 18 T cell receptor beta chains derived from one specimen sequenced in a study of shared T cell receptors in the human thymus. Sequenced by immunoSEQ multiplex PCR; TCRdb stores in-frame clones only, minus some. The repertoire holds about 730,000 clones, over 75% seen once, with around 0.01% in the top ten. The data also belong to a second study, concerning human thymus T cells.

Sequencing input: thymocytes. The receptors derive from a girl less than two years old with a congenital heart defect.

CDR3: CASSQVRQADETQYF. In DNA, the CDR3 is TGTGCCAGCAGCCAAGTCCGACAGGCGGACGAGACCCAGTACTTC. The chain joins TRBV11-2 to TRBJ2-5; tentative D call: TRBD1 (6 bases). The germline V gene has CDR1 SGHAT and CDR2 FQNNGV. The CDR3 covers 15 residues. Trimming removed 5 bases at V and 5 bases at J, with 18 bases between.

This chain uses TRBV18 with TRBJ1-5, with D hard to call. The CDR3 has 16 amino acids. CDR1 and CDR2 (germline): KGHSH, LQKENI. Trimming stripped 8 bases from V and 0 bases from J, with 17 bases between. CDR3 sequence: CASLLWRAISNQPQHF. In nucleotides, the CDR3 is TGTGCCAGCCTGCTATGGAGGGCCATTAGCAATCAGCCCCAGCATTTT.

The chain's CDR3 is CASSLDIDQPQHF. CDR3 DNA: TGTGCCAGCTCACTGGACATCGATCAGCCCCAGCATTTT. The chain links TRBV18 to TRBJ1-5; maybe TRBD1 (5 bases). This CDR3 has 13 residues. Germline V CDR1 and CDR2: KGHSH, LQKENI. Trimming left V 4 bases short and J 5 bases short, with 9 bases between.

This clone appeared once. The V and J genes are TRBV5-1 and TRBJ1-2, with D uncertain. The CDR3 is 17 amino acids. CDR1 SGHRS and CDR2 YFSETQ come from the germline V gene. V gave up 4 bases and J gave up 6 bases, with 25 bases separating them. In DNA, the CDR3 is TGCGCCAGCAGCGAGGCGGTAGATCCGAAAAAGGATAATGGCTACACCTTC. This gives the protein CASSEAVDPKKDNGYTF.

The chain joins TRBV7-2 to TRBJ1-2; TRBD1 matches at 10 bases. Trimming at V came to 4 bases and at J to 8 bases, leaving 16 bases not matched to a gene. The CDR3 length is 17 residues. Germline V gene lookup returns CDR1 SGHTA and CDR2 FQGNSA. The CDR3 nucleotides are TGTGCCAGCAGCTCAGGGGGGACAGGGGTAGGCTTGAACGGCTACACCTTC. This codes for CASSSGGTGVGLNGYTF.

About this clone: A junction end diverges from the germline sequence, so it may reflect a read error. The J gene is TRBJ2-1, the V gene TRBV7-7; 12 bases are a match to TRBD2. The germline V gene has CDR1 SSHAT and CDR2 FNYEAQ (reference sequence). The CDR3 extends over 18 amino acids. In DNA, the CDR3 is TGTGCTAGCAGCCCCCAGACTAGCGGGGGAAGCTCCTACAATGAGCAGTTCTTC. It specifies CASSPQTSGGSSYNEQFF.

This clone appeared a few times. The chain couples TRBV2 to TRBJ1-6; no firm D call. Germline values: CDR1 SNHLY, CDR2 FYNNEI. CDR3 length equals 16 residues. Trimming shortened V by 4 bases and J by 0 bases, and 10 bases separated the two germline ends. In nucleotides, the CDR3 is TGTGCCAGCAGTGGCCAGGATAGCTCCTATAATTCACCCCTCCACTTT. It encodes CASSGQDSSYNSPLHF.

In the case of this clone: Relative to the germline gene, one junction end is altered; a read error may explain this. The rearrangement links TRBV11-1 to TRBJ2-5; no clear D. Germline V gene lookup returns CDR1 SGHAT and CDR2 FQDESV (reference sequence). The CDR3 consists of 18 residues. The CDR3 region has the DNA TGTGCCAGCAGCTTAGCCCCCGAGGCCCCCCAAGAGACCCAGAGAGATAACTTC. Translated: CASSLAPEAPQETQRDNF.

The rearrangement joins TRBV18 to TRBJ2-7, with 7 nucleotides matching TRBD1. The germline V gene has CDR1 KGHSH and CDR2 LQKENI. The CDR3 spans 15 residues. V dropped 1 base and J dropped 6; count of bases not matched to a gene: 9. The CDR3 loop reads CASSPHKTGRAEQYF. In DNA form, the CDR3 reads TGTGCCAGCTCACCACACAAGACAGGGCGGGCCGAGCAGTACTTC.

The V and J genes are TRBV14 and TRBJ1-1; TRBD1 aligns across 9 bases. The CDR3 sequence is 22 residues long. The V gene end was trimmed by 4 bases and the J gene end by 0 bases; junction bases not matched to a gene: 24. Germline V CDR1 and CDR2: SGHDN, FVKESK. CDR3 protein: CASSPGQGLKAVNGTLNTEAFF. The CDR3 DNA reads TGTGCCAGCAGCCCGGGACAGGGACTAAAAGCCGTCAATGGCACTCTGAACACTGAAGCTTTCTTT.

V and J are TRBV9 and TRBJ1-3; possible D gene TRBD1, 5 bases. The V end was cut by 0 bases, the J end by 7 bases, with 11 bases between. This CDR3 has 14 amino acids. CDR1 SGDLS and CDR2 YYNGEE come from the germline V gene. Written as DNA, the CDR3 is TGTGCCAGCAGCGTAGGGGCAGGGTACAACACCATATATTTT. This gives the protein CASSVGAGYNTIYF.

The gene calls are TRBV5-1 and TRBJ1-1; no clear D. Trimming removed 0 bases at V and 10 bases at J, with 16 bases between. The CDR3 runs 14 residues. CDR1 SGHRS and CDR2 YFSETQ come from the germline V gene. The CDR3 sequence: CASSLELKRASAFF. The CDR3 DNA is TGCGCCAGCAGCTTGGAGCTCAAGAGGGCGTCAGCTTTCTTT. Using reference TRBV5-1 and TRBJ1-1 for the parts outside the CDR3, the full variable domain is KAGVTQTPRYLIKTRGQQVTLSCSPISGHRSVSWYQQTPGQGLQFLFEYFSETQRNKGNFPGRFSGRQFSNSRSEMNVSTLELGDSALYLCASSLELKRASAFFGQGTRLTVV.

The chain uses TRBV4-3 and TRBJ2-2; TRBD1 is a possible D gene (6 bases). The CDR3 has 17 amino acids. Germline-derived CDR1 and CDR2 are LGHNA and YSLEER. V was clipped by 0 bases and J by 6 bases, with 17 bases between them. In DNA form, the CDR3 reads TGCGCCAGCAGCCAAGATCCGTGGGGGCCTGGGGCCGGGGAGCTGTTTTTT. Amino acid sequence: CASSQDPWGPGAGELFF.

The chain joins TRBV11-2 to TRBJ1-2; 10 bases match TRBD1. The germline gives CDR1 SGHAT, CDR2 FQNNGV. With V trimmed by 4 bases and J by 4 bases, 9 bases remained unmatched. The CDR3 loop spans 16 amino acids. The DNA of the CDR3 is TGTGCCAGCAGCTCCCTGGGACAGGGGTTTAGCTATGGCTACACCTTC. This translates into CASSSLGQGFSYGYTF.

The DNA for the CDR3 is TGTGCCAGCAGTGAATCTCCACAGGCCCCGAACCCCTCGAACCCTCTTAATCAGCCCCAGCATTTT. Amino acids: CASSESPQAPNPSNPLNQPQHF. V is TRBV2 and J is TRBJ1-5, with a tentative D call TRBD1 (5 bases). The V and J ends lost 2 bases and 4 bases respectively, with 33 bases between them. CDR1 is SNHLY and CDR2 is FYNNEI in the germline V gene. This CDR3 spans 22 amino acids. Supplemented by reference TRBV2 and TRBJ1-5, the full variable domain reads EPEVTQTPSHQVTQMGQEVILRCVPISNHLYFYWYRQILGQKVEFLVSFYNNEISEKSEIFDDQFSVERPDGSNFTLKIRSTKLEDSAMYFCASSESPQAPNPSNPLNQPQHFGDGTRLSIL.

The J gene is TRBJ1-4, the V gene TRBV28; maybe TRBD1 (6 bases). The CDR3 has 14 residues. Germline CDR1 and CDR2: MDHEN and SYDVKM. CDR3: CGTGHTRGNEKLFF. CDR3 DNA sequence: TGTGGAACAGGGCATACCAGAGGGAATGAAAAACTGTTTTTT. The full variable domain, its missing parts supplied by reference TRBV28 and TRBJ1-4, is DVKVTQSSRYLVKRTGEKVFLECVQDMDHENMFWYRQDPGLGLRLIYFSYDVKMKEKGDIPEGYSVSREKKERFSLILESASTNQTSMYLCGTGHTRGNEKLFFGSGTQLSVL.

The chain joins TRBV28 to TRBJ1-4, with a tentative D call TRBD1 (5 bases). CDR1 MDHEN and CDR2 SYDVKM come from the germline V gene. The V gene lost 4 bases and the J gene lost 8 bases, with 17 bases spanning the gap. The CDR3 has 15 residues. The DNA of the CDR3 is TGTGCCAGCAGTTGCCCGCCGGGACGGGAGGAAAAACTGTTTTTT. Amino acid sequence: CASSCPPGREEKLFF.

V and J are TRBV7-9 and TRBJ1-1; no definite D call. This CDR3 contains 10 residues. Deletions cut 5 bases from V and 5 bases from J, with 3 bases between. Germline V gene sequence: CDR1 SEHNR, CDR2 FQNEAQ (reference sequence). In DNA form, the CDR3 reads TGTGCCAGCAGCGCGACTGAAGCTTTCTTT. This gives the protein CASSATEAFF.